This TCR beta chain was obtained from a study of cytomegalovirus exposure and HLA in healthy donors. General observations from the study: Cytomegalovirus association was assigned to some 160 TCR beta chains.

The CDR3 is 11 residues long. Trimming left V 3 bases short and J 7 bases short, with 6 bases between. Germline V gives CDR1 MDHEN, CDR2 SYDVKM. Only one count was recorded for this clone. Its matching antigen is unknown. The study ran its PCR with 60 Vbeta and 13 Jbeta primers. Profiling relied on immunoSEQ multiplex PCR, and the TCRdb table lists in-frame clones only, not all of them. The sample has 250,000 to 350,000 clones; 80% are singletons. The sequenced sample was PBMCs. The rearrangement uses TRBV28 and TRBJ1-1; D is ambiguous. This clonotype was sampled from a girl aged 2-10 years in good health and CMV-seronegative. The CDR3 DNA sequence: TGTGCCAGCAGTTTCGTCAGTGAAGCTTTCTTT. Protein sequence: CASSFVSEAFF.